The 19 T cell receptor beta chains given below trace back to one sample, sequenced in a study of shared clonotypes between healthy human individuals. The protocol was immunoSEQ multiplex PCR, while the TCRdb copy is restricted to in-frame clones and leaves out a portion. The sample contains roughly 500,000 clones, 70% to 80% of which appear only once. Input material: PBMCs. The receptors shown here come from a woman between 35 and 50 years old in good health. Some clones in this sample may be carry-over from other donors' samples.

This clone was detected only once. The chain carries TRBV7-3 and TRBJ2-3, with TRBD2 matching over 7 bases. This CDR3 has 14 amino acids. Per germline, CDR1 SGHTA and CDR2 FQGTGA. Germline trimming cut 5 bases from V and 6 bases from J; bases unmatched to any gene: 8. CDR3 region: CASSQRDYPDTQYF. In DNA form, the CDR3 reads TGTGCCAGCAGCCAAAGGGACTATCCGGATACGCAGTATTTT.

This chain connects TRBV5-4 to TRBJ2-1; D might be TRBD2 (6 bases). The ends were cut back, 4 bases at V and 4 bases at J, with 15 bases in the middle. This CDR3 spans 15 amino acids. The germline V gene encodes CDR1 SGHNT and CDR2 YYREEE (reference sequence). CDR3 coding DNA: TGTGCCAGCAGCACGACTAGGGCAACGTACAATGAGCAGTTCTTC. Residues: CASSTTRATYNEQFF.

There are a few counts of this clone. The chain joins TRBV15 to TRBJ1-1; 8 bases fit TRBD1. Germline V gene lookup returns CDR1 LNHNV and CDR2 YYDKDF (reference sequence). The V segment lost 1 base and the J segment 3 bases; nucleotides outside the gene matches: 4. CDR3 length: 15 residues. For the CDR3, the DNA is TGTGCCACCAGCAGAGGTGGACAGGGCCACACTGAAGCTTTCTTT. This encodes CATSRGGQGHTEAFF.

The V call is TRBV15, the J call TRBJ1-2, with 7 positions matching TRBD1. After removal of 0 bases from V and 5 bases from J, the junction contained 12 bases not matched to a gene. The CDR3 spans 17 residues. Germline values: CDR1 LNHNV, CDR2 YYDKDF (reference sequence). In nucleotides, the CDR3 is TGTGCCACCAGCAGAGATGGTAGGGGGCGCCCCTCTTATGGCTACACCTTC. This gives the protein CATSRDGRGRPSYGYTF.

The V call is TRBV14, the J call TRBJ1-1; D gene uncertain. CDR1 is SGHDN and CDR2 is FVKESK in the germline V gene. CDR3 length: 12 residues. Trimming removed 4 bases at V and 0 bases at J, with 3 bases between. The CDR3: CASSRMNTEAFF. The CDR3, as DNA: TGTGCCAGCAGCCGCATGAACACTGAAGCTTTCTTT.

This chain joins TRBV5-6 and TRBJ2-7; TRBD1 aligns across 9 bases. The CDR3 consists of 14 residues. Germline V gene lookup returns CDR1 SGHDT and CDR2 YYEEEE. The ends lost 6 bases at V and 0 bases at J; junction bases unmatched: 4. CDR3 nucleotide sequence: TGTGCCAGCACCAAGGACAGGGGCTCCTACGAGCAGTACTTC. It codes for CASTKDRGSYEQYF.

This clone was seen many times. V usage is TRBV27 and J usage is TRBJ1-4; possibly TRBD1 for D (5 bases). V was pared by 4 bases and J by 2 bases, with 11 bases between. The germline V gene encodes CDR1 MNHEY and CDR2 SMNVEV (reference sequence). The CDR3 is 15 amino acids. The CDR3 sequence is CASSWDWRTNEKLFF. In DNA, the CDR3 is TGTGCCAGCAGTTGGGACTGGAGGACTAATGAAAAACTGTTTTTT.

The sample holds many counts of this clone. This sequence joins TRBV6-1 and TRBJ1-1, with D perhaps matching TRBD1 (5 bases). CDR3 length equals 13 residues. V lost 11 bases to trimming and J lost 5 bases, with 18 bases between them. CDR1 is MNHNS and CDR2 is SASEGT in the germline V gene. The CDR3 nucleotides are TGTGCCGCTCGGACGGGGGATTGGACTGAAGCTTTCTTT. This gives the protein CAARTGDWTEAFF.

As to this clone: The CDR3 ends on some other residue instead of the conserved phenylalanine or tryptophan, so this is likely a read error. The V and J genes are TRBV4-3 and TRBJ1-2; D unclear. Germline CDR1 LGHNA, CDR2 YSLEER. V lost 3 bases and J 4 bases, leaving 12 bases between the germline ends. This CDR3 region has 14 residues. CDR3 nucleotide sequence: TGCGCCAGCAGCCATGCAACCGGGAGCTATGGCTACACCCTC. Translation: CASSHATGSYGYTL.

The chain couples TRBV27 to TRBJ1-4, with unresolved D. V was pared by 8 bases and J by 0 bases, with 7 bases between. The CDR3 has 13 residues. Looked up from germline, CDR1 is MNHEY and CDR2 is SMNVEV (reference sequence). The CDR3: CASRPSTNEKLFF. CDR3 sequence (DNA): TGTGCCAGCCGTCCCTCAACTAATGAAAAACTGTTTTTT. The full variable domain, in which reference TRBV27 and TRBJ1-4 provide the parts outside the CDR3, is EAQVTQNPRYLITVTGKKLTVTCSQNMNHEYMSWYRQDPGLGLRQIYYSMNVEVTDKGDVPEGYKVSRKEKRNFPLILESPSPNQTSLYFCASRPSTNEKLFFGSGTQLSVL.

Concerning this clone itself: The same CDR3 is also encoded by other DNA sequences in this sample. The chain joins TRBV4-2 to TRBJ1-2, with 8 bases aligning to TRBD1. Germline trimming cut 4 bases from V and 8 bases from J; bases unmatched to any gene: 9. Germline V gene data show CDR1 as LGHNA and CDR2 as YNFKEQ. The CDR3 has 14 residues. In DNA form, the CDR3 reads TGTGCCAGCAGCCGACGCCTGACAGGGGAGGGCTACACCTTC. Its protein is CASSRRLTGEGYTF.

This clone occurred a few times. The rearrangement uses TRBV28 and TRBJ1-1, with D hard to call. Trimming removed 6 bases at V and 3 bases at J, with 8 bases between. CDR1 is MDHEN and CDR2 is SYDVKM in the germline V gene. The CDR3 length is 12 residues. The CDR3, as DNA: TGTGCCAGCAGCCGCCGGGACACTGAAGCTTTCTTT. This gives the protein CASSRRDTEAFF. The variable domain in full, with the rest retrieved from reference TRBV28 and TRBJ1-1, is DVKVTQSSRYLVKRTGEKVFLECVQDMDHENMFWYRQDPGLGLRLIYFSYDVKMKEKGDIPEGYSVSREKKERFSLILESASTNQTSMYLCASSRRDTEAFFGQGTRLTVV.

V is TRBV27 and J is TRBJ2-7; D is possibly TRBD1 or TRBD2 (5 bases each). V shed 5 bases and J shed 6 bases, with 17 bases lying between them. Germline loops: CDR1 MNHEY, CDR2 SMNVEV (reference sequence). The CDR3 contains 14 residues. The DNA of the CDR3 is TGTGCCAGCAGTCCCGGGACCCGCGGAATCGAGCAGTACTTC. Protein product: CASSPGTRGIEQYF.

V and J are TRBV10-3 and TRBJ1-2; the match to TRBD1 covers 7 bases. Germline lookup yields CDR1 ENHRY and CDR2 SYGVKD. The CDR3 spans 13 residues. Unmatched junction bases numbered 7, after V lost 6 bases and J lost 6 bases. The CDR3: CAIRDTGAHGYTF. The CDR3, as DNA: TGTGCCATCAGGGACACAGGGGCCCATGGCTACACCTTC.

The chain links TRBV27 to TRBJ2-1, with D maybe TRBD2 (5 bases). The germline V gene encodes CDR1 MNHEY and CDR2 SMNVEV (reference sequence). V lost 3 bases and J 9 bases, leaving 18 bases between the germline ends. The CDR3 has 15 amino acids. CDR3: CASSFFASPEGEQFF. The CDR3 coding sequence is TGTGCCAGCAGTTTTTTTGCTAGCCCCGAGGGTGAGCAGTTCTTC.

J is TRBJ1-2 and V is TRBV5-1, with D possibly matching TRBD1 (6 bases). This CDR3 region has 15 residues. V lost 0 bases, J lost 2 bases, and 11 bases lay in between. Germline V gives CDR1 SGHRS, CDR2 YFSETQ. CDR3 bases: TGCGCCAGCAGCTTGGCCGGGACAACCAACTATGGCTACACCTTC. Amino acid sequence: CASSLAGTTNYGYTF.

This clone was seen a few times. V usage is TRBV7-9 and J usage is TRBJ2-1, with unresolved D. This CDR3 contains 12 residues. Germline CDR1 and CDR2: SEHNR and FQNEAQ (reference sequence). The ends were cut back, 5 bases at V and 8 bases at J, with 10 bases in the middle. The CDR3 protein is CASSSSGDEQFF. The DNA of the CDR3 is TGTGCCAGCAGCAGTAGTGGGGATGAGCAGTTCTTC.

The sample holds a few counts of this clone. The chain joins TRBV30 to TRBJ2-5; TRBD1 aligns across 10 bases. Germline-derived CDR1 and CDR2 are GTSNPN and SVGIG (reference sequence). V was clipped by 2 bases and J by 6 bases; unmatched bases: 6. The CDR3 has 14 amino acids. The CDR3 nucleotides are TGTGCCTGGAGTTCGGGACAGGGGAGGAAGACCCAGTACTTC. This translates into CAWSSGQGRKTQYF.

V and J are TRBV7-9 and TRBJ1-2, with D uncertain. Germline CDR1 reads SEHNR; CDR2 reads FQNEAQ (reference sequence). The V end was cut by 5 bases, the J end by 5 bases, with 9 bases between. This CDR3 comprises 12 residues. The CDR3 DNA sequence: TGTGCCAGCAGCCGGTGGGAGTATGGCTACACCTTC. Protein: CASSRWEYGYTF.